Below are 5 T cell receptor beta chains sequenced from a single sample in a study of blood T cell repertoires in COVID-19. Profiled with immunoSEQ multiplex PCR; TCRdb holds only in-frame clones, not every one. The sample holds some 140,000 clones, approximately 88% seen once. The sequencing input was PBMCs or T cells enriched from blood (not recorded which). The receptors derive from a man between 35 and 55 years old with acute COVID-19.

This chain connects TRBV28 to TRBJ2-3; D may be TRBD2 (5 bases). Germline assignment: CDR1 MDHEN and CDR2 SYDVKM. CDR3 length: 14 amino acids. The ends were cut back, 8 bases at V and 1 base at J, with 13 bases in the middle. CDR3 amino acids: CASSSILGTDTQYF. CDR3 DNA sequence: TGTGCCAGCTCTAGCATCCTGGGCACAGATACGCAGTATTTT.

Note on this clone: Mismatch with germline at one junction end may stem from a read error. CDR3 in DNA: TGTGCCAGCGGTTTATCAGGCGGGGAGCTGTTTTTT. Its translation: CASGLSGGELFF. The V call is TRBV28, the J call TRBJ2-2; D is ambiguous. Germline V CDR1 and CDR2: MDHEN, SYDVKM. The CDR3 loop spans 12 amino acids.

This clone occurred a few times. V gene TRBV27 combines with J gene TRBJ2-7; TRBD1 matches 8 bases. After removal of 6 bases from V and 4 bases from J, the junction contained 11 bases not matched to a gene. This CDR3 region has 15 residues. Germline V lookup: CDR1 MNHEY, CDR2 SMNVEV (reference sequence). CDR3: CASSLDRVTLYEQYF. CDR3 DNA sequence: TGTGCCAGCAGCCTGGACAGGGTTACGTTGTACGAGCAGTACTTC.

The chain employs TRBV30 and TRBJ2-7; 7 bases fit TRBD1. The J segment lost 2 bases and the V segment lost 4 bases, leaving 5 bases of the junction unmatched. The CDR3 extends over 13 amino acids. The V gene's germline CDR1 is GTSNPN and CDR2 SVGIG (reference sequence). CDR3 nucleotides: TGTGCCTGGAAGAGGGACAGACCCTACGAGCAGTACTTC. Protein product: CAWKRDRPYEQYF.

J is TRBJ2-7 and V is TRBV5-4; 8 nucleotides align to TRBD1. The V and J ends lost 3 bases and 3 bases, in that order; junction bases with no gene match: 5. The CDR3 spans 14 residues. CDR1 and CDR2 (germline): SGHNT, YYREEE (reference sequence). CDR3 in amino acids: CASSSTGGFYEQYF. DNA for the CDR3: TGTGCCAGCAGCTCCACAGGGGGGTTCTACGAGCAGTACTTC.